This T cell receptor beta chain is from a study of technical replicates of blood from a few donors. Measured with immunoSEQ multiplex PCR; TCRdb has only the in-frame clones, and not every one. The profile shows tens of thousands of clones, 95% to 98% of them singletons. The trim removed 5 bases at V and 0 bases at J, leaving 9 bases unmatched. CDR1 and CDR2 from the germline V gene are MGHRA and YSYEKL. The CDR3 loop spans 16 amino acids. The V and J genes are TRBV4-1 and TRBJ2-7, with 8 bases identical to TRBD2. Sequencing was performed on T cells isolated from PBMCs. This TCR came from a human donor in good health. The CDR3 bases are TGCGCCAGCAGCGAAACACTAGCGGAGCCCTCCTACGAGCAGTACTTC. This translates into CASSETLAEPSYEQYF.